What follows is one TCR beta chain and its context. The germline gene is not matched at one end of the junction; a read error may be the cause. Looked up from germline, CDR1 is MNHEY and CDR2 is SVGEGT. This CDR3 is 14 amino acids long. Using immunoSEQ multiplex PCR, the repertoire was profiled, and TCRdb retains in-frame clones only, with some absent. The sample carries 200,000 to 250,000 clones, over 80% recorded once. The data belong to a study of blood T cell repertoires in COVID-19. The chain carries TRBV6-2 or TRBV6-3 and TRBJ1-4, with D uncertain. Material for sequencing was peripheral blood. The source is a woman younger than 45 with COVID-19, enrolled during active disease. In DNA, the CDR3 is TGTGCCAGCAGTACCGACGGAACTAATGAGAAACTGTTTTTT. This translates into CASSTDGTNEKLFF.